Sequencing of this T cell receptor beta chain was carried out in a study of human T cells and chemical hapten exposure. V gave up 5 bases and J gave up 5 bases, with 13 bases separating them. CDR1 and CDR2 from the germline V gene are SNHLY and FYNNEI. The CDR3 loop spans 14 amino acids. TCRdb re-analysed the RACE reads in MiXCR, keeping a single row per CDR3 protein. The sample has 30,000 to 40,000 distinct CDR3 sequences, roughly 7.2% seen once; the top ten hold over 1%. Time point given: pre-sensitization, week 0. Treatment specified: therapeutic diphenylcyclopropenone sensitization with weekly scalp DPC. Donors, patients with alopecia ranging from 18 to 70 years old and judged suitable for DPC, provided samples.

The gene calls are TRBV2 and TRBJ2-4, with D maybe TRBD1 (6 bases). The source material was whole blood, sampled in connection with sensitization to the hapten diphenylcyclopropenone (DPC). This receptor was obtained from a woman between 45 and 60 years old with alopecia areata. Some clones in this sample may be carry-over from other donors' samples. The CDR3 loop reads CASSLQGRENIQYF. CDR3 DNA sequence: TGTGCCAGCAGTCTACAGGGTCGGGAAAACATTCAGTACTTC.